Listed below are T cell receptor beta chains from one sample, sequenced in a study of blood T cell repertoires in COVID-19. Here immunoSEQ multiplex PCR was the method, and the copy in TCRdb shows in-frame clones only, minus some. The data hold about 130,000 clones, with 83% observed a single time. The specimen sequenced was PBMCs or T cells enriched from blood (not recorded which). These receptors all come from a man younger than 40 who had recovered from COVID-19. The CDR3 runs from the conserved cysteine through the conserved F or W. The D gene is left open where the match is weak. Size is omitted from some rows. Given values are once, few, many or a class for expanded clones.

clone size: -; D gene: TRBD1; J gene: TRBJ1-4; V gene: TRBV18; CDR3 protein: CASSGGQGQNEKLFF; CDR3 DNA: TGTGCCAGCTCAGGAGGACAGGGTCAGAATGAAAAACTGTTTTTT
clone size: -; D gene: -; J gene: TRBJ1-6; V gene: TRBV2; CDR3 protein: CASNPDRDNSPLHF; CDR3 DNA: TGTGCCAGCAACCCGGACAGAGATAATTCACCCCTCCACTTT
clone size: -; D gene: -; J gene: TRBJ2-5; V gene: TRBV25-1; CDR3 protein: CASSESRTLQETQYF; CDR3 DNA: TGTGCCAGCAGTGAATCCCGGACTTTACAAGAGACCCAGTACTTC
clone size: -; D gene: TRBD1; J gene: TRBJ1-1; V gene: TRBV5-1; CDR3 protein: CASSPFRDRGEAFF; CDR3 DNA: TGCGCCAGCAGCCCGTTCCGGGACAGGGGTGAAGCTTTCTTT
clone size: -; D gene: TRBD2; J gene: TRBJ2-1; V gene: TRBV30; CDR3 protein: CAWSRGSGRVVDEQFF; CDR3 DNA: TGTGCCTGGAGTAGGGGGAGCGGGAGGGTTGTGGATGAGCAGTTCTTC
clone size: -; D gene: -; J gene: TRBJ1-6; V gene: TRBV2; CDR3 protein: CASSVQREKSPLHF; CDR3 DNA: TGTGCCAGCAGTGTCCAAAGGGAGAAATCACCCCTCCACTTT
clone size: -; D gene: -; J gene: TRBJ2-3; V gene: TRBV4-1; CDR3 protein: CASSLTGRGRDTQYF; CDR3 DNA: TGCGCCAGCAGCCTAACGGGACGGGGGAGAGATACGCAGTATTTT
clone size: -; D gene: TRBD1; J gene: TRBJ2-7; V gene: TRBV7-3; CDR3 protein: CASSSPRDRGPRHPYEQYF; CDR3 DNA: TGTGCCAGCAGCTCACCTCGGGACAGGGGACCCCGGCACCCCTACGAGCAGTACTTC
clone size: -; D gene: -; J gene: TRBJ2-2; V gene: TRBV10-3; CDR3 protein: CAISEPTGAANTGELFF; CDR3 DNA: TGTGCCATCAGTGAGCCCACGGGAGCGGCGAACACCGGGGAGCTGTTTTTT
clone size: -; D gene: TRBD1; J gene: TRBJ1-1; V gene: TRBV29-1; CDR3 protein: CSVQGASEAFF; CDR3 DNA: TGCAGCGTACAGGGGGCAAGTGAAGCTTTCTTT
clone size: -; D gene: -; J gene: TRBJ1-2; V gene: TRBV7-9; CDR3 protein: CASQLGGSSSNYGYTF; CDR3 DNA: TGTGCCAGCCAGCTGGGAGGTTCGTCGTCTAACTATGGCTACACCTTC
clone size: -; D gene: -; J gene: TRBJ1-2; V gene: TRBV11-2; CDR3 protein: CASSPSDKSYGYTF; CDR3 DNA: TGTGCCAGCAGCCCCTCGGACAAATCCTATGGCTACACCTTC
clone size: -; D gene: -; J gene: TRBJ1-6; V gene: TRBV5-8; CDR3 protein: CASSLYFRENSPLHF; CDR3 DNA: TGTGCCAGCAGCTTGTATTTCCGGGAGAATTCACCCCTCCACTTT
clone size: -; D gene: TRBD2; J gene: TRBJ2-5; V gene: TRBV7-9; CDR3 protein: CASSPQAGEETQYF; CDR3 DNA: TGTGCCAGCAGCCCTCAAGCGGGGGAGGAGACCCAGTACTTC
clone size: once; D gene: TRBD1; J gene: TRBJ1-4; V gene: TRBV5-6; CDR3 protein: CASSGYGQDNEKLFF; CDR3 DNA: TGTGCCAGCAGCGGCTACGGACAGGATAATGAAAAACTGTTTTTT
clone size: once; D gene: -; J gene: TRBJ1-2; V gene: TRBV18; CDR3 protein: CASSPPETSRGYTF; CDR3 DNA: TGTGCCAGCTCACCACCGGAAACATCGAGGGGCTACACCTTC
clone size: -; D gene: -; J gene: TRBJ2-4; V gene: TRBV27; CDR3 protein: CASSLECVAKNIQYF; CDR3 DNA: TGTGCCAGCAGTTTAGAGTGCGTAGCCAAAAACATTCAGTACTTC
clone size: -; D gene: -; J gene: TRBJ2-2; V gene: TRBV29-1; CDR3 protein: CSTLAYTGELFF; CDR3 DNA: TGCAGCACCCTAGCCTACACCGGGGAGCTGTTTTTT
clone size: -; D gene: -; J gene: TRBJ1-4; V gene: TRBV2; CDR3 protein: CASSGSSTNEKLFF; CDR3 DNA: TGTGCCAGCAGTGGGAGCTCAACTAATGAAAAACTGTTTTTT
clone size: -; D gene: TRBD1; J gene: TRBJ2-6; V gene: TRBV7-9; CDR3 protein: CASSSGTGSAGANVLTF; CDR3 DNA: TGTGCCAGCAGCTCCGGGACAGGGTCCGCTGGGGCCAACGTCCTGACTTTC
clone size: -; D gene: TRBD2; J gene: TRBJ2-3; V gene: TRBV9; CDR3 protein: CASSVGASGGIDTQYF; CDR3 DNA: TGTGCCAGCAGCGTAGGGGCTAGCGGGGGTATAGATACGCAGTATTTT
clone size: few; D gene: TRBD1; J gene: TRBJ2-3; V gene: TRBV19; CDR3 protein: CASSARVRQGLGDTQYF; CDR3 DNA: TGTGCCAGTAGTGCCCGGGTGCGACAGGGTCTAGGAGATACGCAGTATTTT
clone size: -; D gene: TRBD1; J gene: TRBJ1-1; V gene: TRBV18; CDR3 protein: CASSPGQGAAFF; CDR3 DNA: TGTGCCAGCTCACCGGGACAGGGGGCGGCTTTCTTT
clone size: -; D gene: TRBD1; J gene: TRBJ1-1; V gene: TRBV5-4; CDR3 protein: CASSSGQGLGTEAFF; CDR3 DNA: TGTGCCAGCAGCTCGGGACAGGGATTGGGTACTGAAGCTTTCTTT
clone size: -; D gene: TRBD1; J gene: TRBJ2-1; V gene: TRBV10-3; CDR3 protein: CAISDLRDRGWDEQFF; CDR3 DNA: TGTGCCATCAGTGACCTCCGGGACAGGGGGTGGGATGAGCAGTTCTTC
clone size: -; D gene: -; J gene: TRBJ1-3; V gene: TRBV5-1; CDR3 protein: CASSLGVSGNTIYF; CDR3 DNA: TGCGCCAGCAGCTTAGGGGTCTCTGGAAACACCATATATTTT